The clone carrying this T cell receptor beta chain was observed a few times. The sample belongs to a study of blood T cell repertoires in COVID-19. Study background: The United States, Italy and Spain supplied acute and convalescent COVID-19 samples. PBMCs, B-cell-depleted T cells, or T cells provided the cDNA or gDNA that made up the material.

Repertoires were generated with immunoSEQ multiplex PCR, while TCRdb's copy carries only in-frame clones and drops some. This table has approximately 160,000 clones, more than 75% appearing once. V was clipped by 1 base and J by 4 bases, with 14 bases between them. Germline values: CDR1 LNHDA, CDR2 SQIVND (reference sequence). There are 16 residues in the CDR3. Patients from Seattle were sampled longitudinally, starting during active infection. This TCR was recovered from a woman aged 60-75 years with COVID-19, enrolled during active disease. The V gene is TRBV19, the J gene TRBJ1-3; D gene unclear. What was sequenced was peripheral blood. CDR3 in amino acids: CASSIGDRGAGNTIYF. As DNA, the CDR3 is TGTGCCAGTAGTATAGGTGACCGGGGAGCCGGAAACACCATATATTTT.